This T cell receptor (beta chain) was sequenced for a study of shared clonotypes between healthy human individuals. For the study at large: CD4 naive and CD4 memory each took three plates per donor, while CD8 naive took two and CD8 memory one. Study-wide results and limits: A small donor pool kept down the genetic and exposure-history diversity that was represented. When compared with the clonotypes that were shared by all four sorted-subset donors, the non-shared clonotypes turned out to have lower generation probabilities.

Germline lookup yields CDR1 MNHEY and CDR2 SMNVEV (reference sequence). Trimming shortened V by 3 bases and J by 2 bases, and 11 bases separated the two germline ends. The CDR3 totals 15 residues. Positive CCR7 selection of CD45RO-negative cells yielded the naive CD8 cells, and terminally differentiated effector memory CD45RA+ cells were excluded. The assay was run at deep level. TCRdb keeps only in-frame clones here, not all; method: immunoSEQ multiplex PCR. The table has fewer than 850,000 clones, about 96% seen once. As for this clone: Its antigen remains unidentified.

The TCR was taken from a man aged 25 to 45 in good health. Sequencing used naive CD8+ T cells sorted from blood. The chain joins TRBV27 to TRBJ2-1; tentative D call: TRBD2 (6 bases). The CDR3 protein is CASSLEGRPYNEQFF. CDR3 coding DNA: TGTGCCAGCAGTTTGGAGGGACGGCCCTACAATGAGCAGTTCTTC.